A single sample gave rise to the 25 T cell receptor beta chains below, sequenced in a study of response to subunit inactivated influenza vaccine. Using its own MiXCR run on the RT-PCR reads, TCRdb lists one record per CDR3 protein. The sample carries approximately 500,000 distinct CDR3 sequences, 12% to 15% recorded once. The sequenced sample was PBMCs from blood, obtained approximately 13 days after vaccination. These receptors all stem from a man aged 45-65 years who received an inactivated influenza vaccine.

V and J are TRBV7-2 and TRBJ1-4; D remains ambiguous. This CDR3 is 15 amino acids long. Germline CDR1 and CDR2: SGHTA and FQGNSA. V shed 5 bases and J shed 2 bases, with 12 bases lying between them. Here the CDR3 DNA reads TGTGCCAGCAGCCCAGAGAGGGCGACTAATGAAAAACTGTTTTTT. Its translation is CASSPERATNEKLFF.

J is TRBJ2-1 and V is TRBV20-1; 9 nucleotides match TRBD1. V was clipped by 0 bases and J by 5 bases; unmatched bases: 8. Germline V CDR1 and CDR2: DFQATT, SNEGSKA (reference sequence). CDR3 length equals 16 residues. CDR3 sequence: CSARDIRTGANNEQFF. The CDR3 nucleotides are TGCAGTGCTAGAGATATCAGGACAGGGGCGAACAATGAGCAGTTCTTC.

This clonotype has a handful of counts. The V gene is TRBV12-3 or TRBV12-4, the J gene TRBJ2-1, with TRBD2 matching 11 bases. Trimming removed 6 bases from V and 4 bases from J; junction bases left unmatched: 5. The CDR3 consists of 15 residues. The CDR3 is CASRAGTSGYNEQFF. The DNA for the CDR3 is TGTGCCAGCAGAGCCGGGACTAGCGGTTACAATGAGCAGTTCTTC.

This clonotype was seen more than once but under ten times. The rearrangement joins TRBV6-2 or TRBV6-3 to TRBJ2-3; the D gene is possibly TRBD1 (5 bases). Germline loops: CDR1 MNHEY, CDR2 SVGEGT. The V and J ends lost 7 bases and 9 bases respectively, with 14 bases between them. The CDR3 length is 12 residues. The CDR3, as DNA: TGTGCCAGCACCCACCGGGCAGGGACGCAGTATTTT. Translated: CASTHRAGTQYF.

This clonotype was found a few times. The J gene is TRBJ2-1, the V gene TRBV27, with 9 bases lining up with TRBD1. The trim removed 5 bases at V and 8 bases at J, leaving 10 bases unmatched. The CDR3 spans 15 residues. The germline V gene encodes CDR1 MNHEY and CDR2 SMNVEV (reference sequence). The CDR3 DNA reads as TGTGCCAGCAGTGGGACAGGGTACGGGGGTCATGAGCAGTTCTTC. It codes for CASSGTGYGGHEQFF.

This clonotype was detected a few times. The chain couples TRBV20-1 to TRBJ2-5; D unresolved. The CDR3 totals 14 residues. V lost 1 base and J 2 bases, leaving 11 bases between the germline ends. Germline V gene lookup returns CDR1 DFQATT and CDR2 SNEGSKA (reference sequence). The DNA for the CDR3 is TGCAGTGCTAGAGTGTGGCAGAGACAAGAGACCCAGTACTTC. Residues: CSARVWQRQETQYF.

This clonotype was seen only a few times. The V and J genes are TRBV20-1 and TRBJ2-7, with D perhaps TRBD2 (5 bases). V lost 3 bases to trimming and J lost 2 bases, with 14 bases between them. The CDR3 covers 14 residues. Germline assignment: CDR1 DFQATT and CDR2 SNEGSKA (reference sequence). The CDR3 is CSARGPAGTYEQYF. The DNA for the CDR3 is TGCAGTGCTAGGGGTCCGGCGGGCACCTACGAGCAGTACTTC.

This clonotype was seen a handful of times. The rearrangement joins TRBV4-1 to TRBJ2-5, with a tentative D call TRBD1 (6 bases). This CDR3 comprises 14 residues. In germline, CDR1 is MGHRA, CDR2 YSYEKL. Between the trimmed V and J ends, which lost 2 bases and 4 bases, there was a span of 11 bases. The CDR3 spells CASSQIQGRETQYF. The DNA of the CDR3 is TGCGCCAGCAGCCAAATACAGGGTCGAGAGACCCAGTACTTC.

This clonotype has a handful of counts. CDR3 DNA sequence: TGTGCCAGCGCCCCCCAGCGGCAATTGAACACTGAAGCTTTCTTT. This encodes CASAPQRQLNTEAFF. J is TRBJ1-1 and V is TRBV12-3 or TRBV12-4; D is unresolved. Trimming took 8 bases from V and 0 from J, leaving 16 bases between them. The CDR3 runs 15 residues.

This chain uses TRBV7-2 with TRBJ2-5, with 8 bases identical to TRBD2. This CDR3 spans 15 amino acids. The trim removed 3 bases at V and 4 bases at J, leaving 7 bases unmatched. Germline lookup yields CDR1 SGHTA and CDR2 FQGNSA. The CDR3 reads CASSFNGGAGETQYF. The CDR3 DNA reads TGTGCCAGCAGCTTCAACGGGGGGGCCGGAGAGACCCAGTACTTC.

The chain carries TRBV4-3 and TRBJ2-1, with D unresolved. Germline assignment: CDR1 LGHNA and CDR2 YSLEER. V gave up 0 bases and J gave up 7 bases, with 13 bases separating them. The CDR3 is 15 residues long. The CDR3 protein is CASSQELLLGNEQFF. The CDR3 DNA is TGCGCCAGCAGCCAAGAATTACTACTTGGAAATGAGCAGTTCTTC.

This chain joins TRBV20-1 and TRBJ2-1, with D tentatively TRBD2 (7 bases). Germline assignment: CDR1 DFQATT and CDR2 SNEGSKA (reference sequence). Trimming took 3 bases from V and 5 from J, leaving 14 bases between them. The CDR3 has 14 residues. Written as DNA, the CDR3 is TGCAGTGCTAGTAGGGGGGGTTCCCACAATGAGCAGTTCTTC. Translating gives CSASRGGSHNEQFF.

The rearrangement links TRBV18 to TRBJ2-3; D gene ambiguous. Germline CDR1 and CDR2: KGHSH and LQKENI. V was trimmed by 0 bases and J by 2 bases, leaving 3 bases between them. This CDR3 comprises 13 residues. CDR3 sequence: CASSPPVTDTQYF. The DNA for the CDR3 is TGTGCCAGCTCACCACCGGTCACAGATACGCAGTATTTT.

This clonotype was seen a few times. V and J are TRBV10-3 and TRBJ2-3; D gene ambiguous. Germline values: CDR1 ENHRY, CDR2 SYGVKD. There are 15 residues in the CDR3. The V and J ends lost 2 bases and 0 bases respectively, with 9 bases between them. CDR3 residues: CAISEGPTSTDTQYF. CDR3 bases: TGTGCCATCAGTGAGGGGCCTACTAGCACAGATACGCAGTATTTT.

The rearrangement uses TRBV10-3 and TRBJ2-3, with D hard to call. Trimming cost V 7 bases and J 5 bases, with 7 bases left between them. Germline V gives CDR1 ENHRY, CDR2 SYGVKD. The CDR3 is 11 amino acids. CDR3 sequence reads: CAIKDGDTQYF. For the CDR3, the DNA is TGTGCCATCAAGGACGGAGATACGCAGTATTTT.

This clonotype was seen a handful of times. The chain employs TRBV11-2 and TRBJ2-1; tentatively, D is TRBD1 (5 bases). This CDR3 is 14 amino acids long. In germline, CDR1 is SGHAT, CDR2 FQNNGV. The V gene lost 4 bases and the J gene lost 4 bases, with 11 bases spanning the gap. The CDR3 sequence is CASSYRMDYNEQFF. CDR3 sequence (DNA): TGTGCCAGCAGCTACAGGATGGATTACAATGAGCAGTTCTTC.

The genes are TRBV6-2 or TRBV6-3 and TRBJ1-2, with a weak D call TRBD1 (6 bases). Trimming removed 6 bases from V and 1 base from J, with 15 bases in between. The CDR3 spans 15 residues. Per the germline V gene, CDR1 is MNHEY and CDR2 is SVGEGT. The CDR3 region has the DNA TGTGCCAGCAGGGCAAGACAGGATTATAACTATGGCTACACCTTC. Translating gives CASRARQDYNYGYTF.

This clonotype was detected ten times or more. The V call is TRBV20-1, the J call TRBJ2-7; no clear D gene. The CDR3 length is 15 residues. Germline CDR1 and CDR2: DFQATT and SNEGSKA (reference sequence). V was pared by 0 bases and J by 2 bases, with 14 bases between. The CDR3 DNA follows: TGCAGTGCTAGAGATCCAAGGCCCCAGGCCTACGAGCAGTACTTC. Translation: CSARDPRPQAYEQYF.

This clonotype has more than one count but fewer than ten. This chain connects TRBV9 to TRBJ2-2; D might be TRBD2 (6 bases). The CDR3 sequence is 17 residues long. CDR1 and CDR2 from the germline V gene are SGDLS and YYNGEE. Trimming stripped 0 bases from V and 5 bases from J, with 17 bases between. CDR3 protein: CASSVEAQGGSTGELFF. CDR3 sequence (DNA): TGTGCCAGCAGCGTAGAGGCTCAGGGAGGCAGTACCGGGGAGCTGTTTTTT.

This clonotype was picked up a small number of times. V gene TRBV29-1 combines with J gene TRBJ1-3; D ambiguous. In germline, CDR1 is SQVTM, CDR2 ANQGSEA. Trimming removed 1 base at V and 4 bases at J, with 8 bases between. CDR3 size: 13 residues. The CDR3 reads CSVEGNGGNTIYF. The CDR3 DNA reads TGCAGCGTTGAAGGAAACGGGGGAAACACCATATATTTT.

This clonotype was recorded a few times. The chain is built from TRBV12-3 or TRBV12-4 and TRBJ2-4; D not certain. CDR3 length: 16 amino acids. The ends were cut back, 6 bases at V and 0 bases at J, with 15 bases in the middle. The CDR3 DNA reads TGTGCCAGCAGCACTATCCAGTCCAGAGCCAAAAACATTCAGTACTTC. Its translation: CASSTIQSRAKNIQYF.

This chain connects TRBV5-1 to TRBJ1-6; 8 nucleotides agree with TRBD1. Looked up from germline, CDR1 is SGHRS and CDR2 is YFSETQ. The CDR3 has 17 amino acids. With V trimmed by 3 bases and J by 6 bases, 11 bases remained unmatched. The CDR3 bases are TGCGCCAGCAGCTGGTTCGGGACAGGCTACTCTAATTCACCCCTCCACTTT. Residues: CASSWFGTGYSNSPLHF.

This clonotype came up a few times. V gene TRBV5-1 combines with J gene TRBJ2-1; no reliable D call. Per the germline V gene, CDR1 is SGHRS and CDR2 is YFSETQ. This CDR3 has 15 amino acids. The ends were cut back, 2 bases at V and 0 bases at J, with 9 bases in the middle. The CDR3 region has the DNA TGCGCCAGCAGCTTCACGCAGAGCTCCTACAATGAGCAGTTCTTC. It translates to CASSFTQSSYNEQFF. Combining the CDR3 with reference TRBV5-1 and TRBJ2-1 gives the whole variable domain KAGVTQTPRYLIKTRGQQVTLSCSPISGHRSVSWYQQTPGQGLQFLFEYFSETQRNKGNFPGRFSGRQFSNSRSEMNVSTLELGDSALYLCASSFTQSSYNEQFFGPGTRLTVL.

The chain employs TRBV11-1 and TRBJ2-4; a weak D match, TRBD1 (6 bases). The CDR3 loop spans 18 amino acids. Germline-derived CDR1 and CDR2 are SGHAT and FQDESV (reference sequence). The V and J ends lost 5 bases and 1 base respectively, with 21 bases between them. This CDR3 reads CASSPTGFRAKAKNIQYF. The CDR3 DNA reads TGTGCCAGCAGCCCTACAGGGTTTAGGGCTAAGGCCAAAAACATTCAGTACTTC.

This clonotype was counted a few times. This chain joins TRBV20-1 and TRBJ2-1; 8 positions match TRBD1. Per the germline V gene, CDR1 is DFQATT and CDR2 is SNEGSKA (reference sequence). V shed 6 bases and J 3 bases; nucleotides not matched to a gene: 4. The CDR3 loop spans 13 amino acids. CDR3 DNA: TGCAGTGCAAAGACAGGGGTCTACAATGAGCAGTTCTTC. Translation gives CSAKTGVYNEQFF.